A single sample is the source of the 28 T cell receptor beta chains below, sequenced in a study. TCRdb analysed the RT-PCR reads with MiXCR anew, one entry per CDR3 protein. The table lists hundreds of thousands of distinct CDR3 sequences, 14% of them singletons. Sequencing was carried out using memory CD4+ T cells from blood. The source of these receptors is a female donor in good health, serving as a healthy control.

This clonotype was recorded at least ten times. This sequence joins TRBV12-3 or TRBV12-4 and TRBJ1-1, with 7 nucleotides matching TRBD1. The V segment lost 3 bases and the J segment 3 bases; nucleotides outside the gene matches: 4. This CDR3 is 14 amino acids long. The CDR3 here is CASSLTGSYTEAFF. The CDR3 bases are TGTGCCAGCAGTTTGACAGGGTCATACACTGAAGCTTTCTTT.

This clonotype was observed at least ten times. This rearrangement joins TRBV12-3 or TRBV12-4 to TRBJ1-2; D is uncertain. The ends were cut back, 6 bases at V and 7 bases at J, with 9 bases in the middle. There are 11 residues in the CDR3. Written as DNA, the CDR3 is TGTGCCAGCAGCCGTCAGACTGGCTACACCTTC. This gives the protein CASSRQTGYTF.

The V call is TRBV28, the J call TRBJ2-1, with 9 nucleotides matching TRBD1. Germline CDR1 and CDR2: MDHEN and SYDVKM. Germline trimming cut 7 bases from V and 10 bases from J; bases unmatched to any gene: 8. The CDR3 has 13 amino acids. CDR3 DNA: TGTGCCAGCATTCACAGGGGGCGAGGGGAGCAGTTCTTC. This codes for CASIHRGRGEQFF.

Ten or more counts support this clonotype. The CDR3 DNA sequence: TGTGCCAGCAGCAAAGGGACAGGGGCAATTTCGGATGGCTACACCTTC. Its protein is CASSKGTGAISDGYTF. The J gene is TRBJ1-2, the V gene TRBV7-3, with 10 bases that match TRBD1. Per the germline V gene, CDR1 is SGHTA and CDR2 is FQGTGA. The length of the CDR3 is 16 residues. The trim removed 5 bases at V and 6 bases at J, leaving 12 bases unmatched.

This clonotype was seen many times. V and J are TRBV5-1 and TRBJ2-3; D is perhaps TRBD1 or TRBD2 (6 bases each). Germline CDR1 reads SGHRS; CDR2 reads YFSETQ. The CDR3 runs 17 residues. V shed 0 bases and J shed 5 bases, with 19 bases lying between them. CDR3 protein: CASSLGGTLQGGDTQYF. The CDR3 coding sequence is TGCGCCAGCAGCTTGGGCGGGACTCTTCAAGGGGGAGATACGCAGTATTTT.

This clonotype was counted ten times or more. This sequence joins TRBV5-1 and TRBJ2-7, with D possibly TRBD2 on 5 matching bases. Trimming removed 2 bases at V and 0 bases at J, with 15 bases between. Germline V CDR1 and CDR2: SGHRS, YFSETQ. The CDR3 contains 16 residues. The CDR3 bases are TGCGCCAGCAGCTTAGCGGCGACCCTTAGCTCCTACGAGCAGTACTTC. It specifies CASSLAATLSSYEQYF.

This clonotype has only a few counts. V usage is TRBV30 and J usage is TRBJ1-2; no reliable D call. Germline V gives CDR1 GTSNPN, CDR2 SVGIG (reference sequence). The V end was cut by 0 bases, the J end by 4 bases, with 6 bases between. The length of the CDR3 is 12 residues. The CDR3 protein is CAWSVRTYGYTF. CDR3 sequence (DNA): TGTGCCTGGAGTGTACGTACCTATGGCTACACCTTC.

This chain joins TRBV7-2 and TRBJ2-1; 11 bases agree with TRBD2. Germline loops: CDR1 SGHTA, CDR2 FQGNSA. The CDR3 covers 17 residues. V gave up 6 bases and J gave up 9 bases; unmatched junction bases: 16. The CDR3 sequence is CASSVQGATSGTAEQFF. The CDR3 DNA follows: TGTGCCAGCAGTGTACAGGGGGCGACTAGCGGGACGGCTGAGCAGTTCTTC.

In its sample, this clonotype was seen many times. The chain combines TRBV20-1 with TRBJ1-1; D gene uncertain. Trimming removed 4 bases from V and 1 base from J, with 7 bases in between. CDR3 size: 12 residues. Germline loops: CDR1 DFQATT, CDR2 SNEGSKA (reference sequence). The CDR3 DNA is TGCAGTGCTAAGGAAGGGAACACTGAAGCTTTCTTT. It encodes CSAKEGNTEAFF.

This clonotype was seen only a few times. The chain uses TRBV10-3 and TRBJ2-5; the D is unclear. Per the germline V gene, CDR1 is ENHRY and CDR2 is SYGVKD. The CDR3 loop spans 13 amino acids. V was shortened by 3 bases and J by 5 bases, with 10 bases between the two germline ends. The CDR3 sequence is CAISEGSPETQYF. CDR3 DNA: TGTGCCATCAGTGAAGGTAGCCCCGAGACCCAGTACTTC.

CDR3 sequence reads: CASTRTFEQYF. The CDR3 coding sequence is TGTGCCAGCACCCGGACTTTTGAGCAGTATTTT. The chain couples TRBV13 to TRBJ2-3, with D perhaps matching TRBD2 (5 bases). V was shortened by 7 bases and J by 11 bases, with 13 bases between the two germline ends. Germline V gene sequence: CDR1 PRHDT, CDR2 FYEKMQ (reference sequence). The CDR3 is 11 amino acids.

This clonotype showed up many times. The chain joins TRBV29-1 to TRBJ1-1, with TRBD1 matching 7 bases. The trim removed 6 bases at V and 5 bases at J, leaving 3 bases unmatched. From germline, CDR1 is SQVTM and CDR2 ANQGSEA. The CDR3 runs to 11 residues. In DNA, the CDR3 is TGCAGCGTGTCAGGGGGAACTGAAGCTTTCTTT. Translating it yields CSVSGGTEAFF.

This clonotype was counted only a few times. This chain links TRBV7-2 with TRBJ2-7; D is ambiguous. Germline CDR1 reads SGHTA; CDR2 reads FQGNSA. CDR3 length equals 12 residues. V was clipped by 3 bases and J by 7 bases, with 10 bases between them. CDR3 in amino acids: CASSFDAREQYF. CDR3 coding DNA: TGTGCCAGCAGCTTTGATGCGAGGGAGCAGTACTTC.

CDR3 coding DNA: TGTGCCACATCTCGGGGGGGGCTGGTTGGCTACACCTTC. The encoded protein is CATSRGGLVGYTF. This sequence joins TRBV28 and TRBJ1-2, with D possibly matching TRBD1 (6 bases). CDR1 and CDR2 (germline): MDHEN, SYDVKM. This CDR3 is 13 amino acids long. Trimming removed 10 bases at V and 7 bases at J, with 19 bases between.

This clonotype was recorded at least ten times. The chain combines TRBV9 with TRBJ2-1; weak D call: TRBD2 (6 bases). V was cut by 0 bases and J by 4 bases, with 11 bases left in between. The CDR3 totals 15 residues. CDR1 is SGDLS, CDR2 YYNGEE, per germline. This chain's CDR3 is CASSVDGGAYNEQFF. The CDR3 DNA reads as TGTGCCAGCAGCGTAGATGGCGGGGCGTACAATGAGCAGTTCTTC.

The chain uses TRBV30 and TRBJ2-1; a weak D match, TRBD1 (6 bases). CDR3 length: 13 amino acids. V lost 2 bases and J lost 5, with 10 bases in between. CDR1 and CDR2 from the germline V gene are GTSNPN and SVGIG (reference sequence). CDR3 sequence (DNA): TGTGCCTGGAGTAGAAACAGGGACAATGAGCAGTTCTTC. Encoded protein: CAWSRNRDNEQFF.

This clonotype has ten or more counts. The rearrangement links TRBV27 to TRBJ2-3; D tentatively reads TRBD1 or TRBD2 (5 bases each). Trimming pared 8 bases from V and 2 bases from J, leaving 14 bases between. This CDR3 comprises 14 residues. Germline V lookup: CDR1 MNHEY, CDR2 SMNVEV (reference sequence). The CDR3 DNA sequence: TGTGCCAGCGGGGCCAGCGGATCCACAGATACGCAGTATTTT. Residues: CASGASGSTDTQYF.

The chain employs TRBV7-2 and TRBJ2-1; possibly TRBD1 or TRBD2 for D (5 bases each). There are 15 residues in the CDR3. V lost 1 base, J lost 9 bases, and 16 bases lay in between. The germline gives CDR1 SGHTA, CDR2 FQGNSA. CDR3 sequence: CASSLGGRVRAEQFF. The CDR3 nucleotides are TGTGCCAGCAGCTTAGGGGGACGGGTTCGTGCTGAGCAGTTCTTC.

The table lists this clonotype with many counts. The chain has TRBV7-2 and TRBJ2-7; 7 nucleotides align to TRBD2. The length of the CDR3 is 15 residues. J gave up 2 bases and V 3 bases, and 7 bases lay outside the gene matches. CDR1 is SGHTA and CDR2 is FQGNSA in the germline V gene. The CDR3 sequence is CASSFLGGVAYEQYF. The CDR3, as DNA: TGTGCCAGCAGCTTTTTGGGGGGGGTCGCCTACGAGCAGTACTTC.

The CDR3 region has the DNA TGCGCCAGCAGCCACCCGGGACAGGGGACCTACGAGCAGTACTTC. Its translation: CASSHPGQGTYEQYF. This chain links TRBV4-1 with TRBJ2-7; 10 bases are a match to TRBD1. The trim removed 3 bases at V and 2 bases at J, leaving 4 bases unmatched. CDR3 length: 15 residues. Germline loops: CDR1 MGHRA, CDR2 YSYEKL.

V is TRBV7-9 and J is TRBJ2-3; D could derive from TRBD1 or TRBD2 (5 bases each). CDR3 size: 15 residues. The germline V gene has CDR1 SEHNR and CDR2 FQNEAQ (reference sequence). Trimming cost V 8 bases and J 2 bases, with 17 bases left between them. The CDR3, as DNA: TGTGCCAGCCTAGGGACCAACCTAAACACAGATACGCAGTATTTT. It codes for CASLGTNLNTDTQYF.

The rearrangement links TRBV5-1 to TRBJ1-3, with TRBD1 matching over 7 bases. This CDR3 is 16 amino acids long. Unmatched junction bases numbered 4, after V lost 0 bases and J lost 1 base. Germline CDR1 is SGHRS and CDR2 is YFSETQ. Here the CDR3 reads CASSLARQGSGNTIYF. CDR3 DNA: TGCGCCAGCAGCTTGGCTAGACAGGGATCTGGAAACACCATATATTTT.

This clonotype was counted only a few times. The rearrangement uses TRBV7-2 and TRBJ2-7; 11 bases fit TRBD2. The CDR3 extends over 15 amino acids. CDR1 and CDR2 from the germline V gene are SGHTA and FQGNSA. Trimming at V came to 5 bases and at J to 3 bases, leaving 6 bases not matched to a gene. The CDR3: CASSLTSGGNYEQYF. Here the CDR3 DNA reads TGTGCCAGCAGCCTAACTAGCGGGGGCAACTACGAGCAGTACTTC.

V gene TRBV10-3 combines with J gene TRBJ1-5; 8 nucleotides align to TRBD1. V was clipped by 2 bases and J by 4 bases; unmatched bases: 4. This CDR3 contains 15 residues. Germline loops: CDR1 ENHRY, CDR2 SYGVKD. CDR3 region: CAISEPGQDNQPQHF. CDR3 nucleotide sequence: TGTGCCATCAGTGAGCCGGGACAGGATAATCAGCCCCAGCATTTT.

J is TRBJ1-3 and V is TRBV12-3 or TRBV12-4; weak D call: TRBD1 (6 bases). This CDR3 has 15 residues. V lost 2 bases and J 3 bases, leaving 11 bases between the germline ends. CDR3 loop: CASSLWGQLGNTIYF. The CDR3 coding sequence is TGTGCCAGCAGTTTATGGGGACAACTTGGAAACACCATATATTTT.

The V call is TRBV12-3 or TRBV12-4, the J call TRBJ1-6, with D possibly being TRBD1 (5 bases). Trimming took 6 bases from V and 8 from J, leaving 14 bases between them. The CDR3 sequence is 14 residues long. The CDR3 region has the DNA TGTGCCAGCAGATGGGGACGGGGGGATTCACCCCTCCACTTT. Its translation is CASRWGRGDSPLHF.

This clonotype appeared a few times. This chain links TRBV20-1 with TRBJ1-1, with TRBD1 identical over 7 bases. The CDR3 loop spans 15 amino acids. The V segment lost 0 bases and the J segment 1 base; nucleotides outside the gene matches: 5. CDR1 is DFQATT and CDR2 is SNEGSKA in the germline V gene (reference sequence). The CDR3 region is CSARDPGGENTEAFF. The CDR3 DNA follows: TGCAGTGCTAGAGATCCAGGGGGAGAGAACACTGAAGCTTTCTTT.

This clonotype has only a few counts. V usage is TRBV12-3 or TRBV12-4 and J usage is TRBJ1-5; D not certain. CDR3 length: 14 amino acids. V was clipped by 6 bases and J by 7 bases, with 16 bases between them. The CDR3, as DNA: TGTGCCAGCAGCCCGGACCAGTTGCTACAGCCCCAGCATTTT. This translates into CASSPDQLLQPQHF.